These T cell receptor beta chains were read from a single sample in a study of shared clonotypes between healthy human individuals. Method: immunoSEQ multiplex PCR; TCRdb's copy keeps in-frame clones and lacks some. Of about 1 million clones listed, roughly 80% are singletons. The sequenced sample consisted of memory CD4+ T cells sorted from blood. The receptors were gathered from a man aged 18 to 35 in good health. The CDR3 runs from the conserved cysteine through the conserved F or W.

V,CDR3
TRBV29-1,CSVNPQQETQYF
TRBV19,CASSNRGPQETQYF
TRBV30,CAWTVSGANVLTF
TRBV6-5,CASSSTDPGETQYF
TRBV30,CALSGGSGQPQHF
TRBV7-9,CASSLGVGEETQYF
TRBV5-1,CVQATNEKLFF
TRBV28,CASNLQGGSEKLFF
TRBV19,CASSPGQSTNEKLFF
TRBV18,CASSPRGRTEAFF
TRBV30,CAWATSGGANEQFF
TRBV7-6,CASSLRLGVEQYF
TRBV7-9,CASSAQPGGKQYF
TRBV7-2,CASSSTGTQPQHF
TRBV11-2,CASSPIRLQRTYEQYF
TRBV13,CASSSQGGAETQYF